This T cell receptor beta chain appears in the sequencing data of a study of cytomegalovirus exposure and HLA in healthy donors. Study-wide findings and caveats: The tendency of first-cohort TCR clusters to co-occur in the roughly 130 validation repertoires was the finding of a later analysis.

Profiled with immunoSEQ multiplex PCR; TCRdb holds only in-frame clones, not every one. Among 130,000 or so clones listed, roughly 86% were seen once. The CDR3 has 14 residues. CDR1 and CDR2 (germline): SNHLY, FYNNEI. V dropped 4 bases and J dropped 5; count of bases not matched to a gene: 6. This clone has a handful of counts. The antigen remains unidentified. Sequenced input: PBMCs. The TCR comes from a man younger than 45 in good health and CMV-seronegative. The chain is built from TRBV2 and TRBJ2-5; TRBD2 agrees at 8 bases. CDR3: CASSVNGGVETQYF. CDR3 bases: TGTGCCAGCAGTGTAAACGGGGGGGTGGAGACCCAGTACTTC.